These 5 T cell receptor beta chains came from one sample sequenced in a study of early stage breast cancer tumors. Sequencing used immunoSEQ multiplex PCR; TCRdb keeps in-frame clones, though not all of them. Counted here are over 11,000 clones, over 60% occurring once; the ten biggest clones make up roughly 7.6%. Sample: normal breast tissue next to the tumor. These receptors all come from a person in their fifties with breast cancer.

In this sample, this clone is medium-sized. V gene TRBV11-2 combines with J gene TRBJ2-3, with 9 bases aligning to TRBD2. V was clipped by 5 bases and J by 4 bases; unmatched bases: 7. The CDR3 is 15 residues long. CDR1 and CDR2 (germline): SGHAT, FQNNGV. CDR3 amino acids: CASSDSGRSSDTQYF. The CDR3 DNA reads as TGTGCCAGCAGCGATAGCGGGAGATCGTCAGATACGCAGTATTTT.

This chain uses TRBV4-1 with TRBJ2-4, with D perhaps assigned TRBD1 or TRBD2 (5 bases each). CDR3 length equals 17 residues. Germline-derived CDR1 and CDR2 are MGHRA and YSYEKL. V shed 5 bases and J shed 7 bases, with 24 bases lying between them. CDR3 bases: TGCGCCAGCAGCTCGAGCGAGGATGATTTGGGGACCAACATTCAGTACTTC. It specifies CASSSSEDDLGTNIQYF.

The chain employs TRBV7-6 and TRBJ2-6; the D is unclear. V was clipped by 5 bases and J by 0 bases, with 11 bases between them. Germline CDR1 is SGHVS and CDR2 is FNYEAQ. This CDR3 contains 16 residues. In nucleotides, the CDR3 is TGTGCCAGCAGCCCAACTGGCAGCTCTGGGGCCAACGTCCTGACTTTC. It encodes CASSPTGSSGANVLTF.

The chain links TRBV19 to TRBJ2-1, with D possibly TRBD2 on 6 matching bases. This CDR3 is built from 13 residues. V was cut by 3 bases and J by 9 bases, with 12 bases left in between. From germline, CDR1 is LNHDA and CDR2 SQIVND (reference sequence). CDR3 DNA sequence: TGTGCCAGTAGTATGGGATGGGAGGTTGAGCAGTTCTTC. Protein: CASSMGWEVEQFF. The variable domain in full, with the rest retrieved from reference TRBV19 and TRBJ2-1, is DGGITQSPKYLFRKEGQNVTLSCEQNLNHDAMYWYRQDPGQGLRLIYYSQIVNDFQKGDIAEGYSVSREKKESFPLTVTSAQKNPTAFYLCASSMGWEVEQFFGPGTRLTVL.

The V and J genes are TRBV7-9 and TRBJ2-7; 9 bases fit TRBD1. From germline, CDR1 is SEHNR and CDR2 FQNEAQ (reference sequence). Trimming at V came to 5 bases and at J to 2 bases, leaving 4 bases not matched to a gene. This CDR3 has 14 amino acids. CDR3 residues: CASSPGTGPYEQYF. CDR3 DNA: TGTGCCAGCAGCCCCGGGACAGGGCCCTACGAGCAGTACTTC.